Listed here is a single TCR beta chain. What it recognizes is unknown. These data are taken from a study of shared clonotypes between healthy human individuals. TCRdb's table, derived via immunoSEQ multiplex PCR, lists solely in-frame clones and lacks some. The sample has about 1.5 million clones; roughly 97% are singletons. Naive CD45RA+ and memory CD45RA-negative subsets were split from CD4+ cells. Study conclusions and caveats: Generally, estimated richness proved larger in naive subsets than it did in memory subsets.

The CDR3 totals 15 residues. Germline lookup yields CDR1 SGDLS and CDR2 YYNGEE. J lost 4 bases, V lost 3 bases, and 8 bases had no gene match. The sequence came from a man aged 25 to 40 in good health. The specimen sequenced was naive CD4+ T cells sorted from blood. Subset indicated: CD45RA+ positively selected. The chain uses TRBV9 and TRBJ2-5; 8 bases match TRBD2. The DNA for the CDR3 is TGTGCCAGCAGCGGATCGGGAGGGCCTTTAGAGACCCAGTACTTC. The encoded protein is CASSGSGGPLETQYF.